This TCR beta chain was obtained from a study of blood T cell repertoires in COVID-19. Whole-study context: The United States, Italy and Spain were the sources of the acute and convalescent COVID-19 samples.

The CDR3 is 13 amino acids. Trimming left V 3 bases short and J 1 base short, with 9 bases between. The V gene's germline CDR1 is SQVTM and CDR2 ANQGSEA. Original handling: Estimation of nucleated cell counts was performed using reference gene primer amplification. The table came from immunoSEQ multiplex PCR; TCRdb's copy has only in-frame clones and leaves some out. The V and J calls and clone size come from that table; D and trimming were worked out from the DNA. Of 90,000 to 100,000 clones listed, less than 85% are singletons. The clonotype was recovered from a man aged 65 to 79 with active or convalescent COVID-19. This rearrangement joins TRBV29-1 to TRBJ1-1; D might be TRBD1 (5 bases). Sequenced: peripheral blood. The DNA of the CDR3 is TGCAGCGTTGAGCGAGACAGGAACACTGAAGCTTTCTTT. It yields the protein CSVERDRNTEAFF. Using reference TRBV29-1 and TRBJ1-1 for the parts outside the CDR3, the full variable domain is SAVISQKPSRDICQRGTSLTIQCQVDSQVTMMFWYRQQPGQSLTLIATANQGSEATYESGFVIDKFPISRPNLTFSTLTVSNMSPEDSSIYLCSVERDRNTEAFFGQGTRLTVV.